This T cell receptor (beta chain) was sequenced during a study of OX40 agonist ivuxolimab in advanced cancers. Assay: immunoSEQ multiplex PCR; the TCRdb copy retains only in-frame clones and omits some. The data hold 50,000 to 70,000 clones, with 70% to 90% observed a single time. The CDR3 covers 13 residues. Germline V CDR1 and CDR2: SEHNR, FQNEAQ (reference sequence). Between the trimmed V and J ends, which lost 5 bases and 7 bases, there was a span of 12 bases. The sequence derives from an adult with an advanced solid tumor such as melanoma, head and neck, liver or kidney cancer. The input for sequencing was CD4+ or CD8+ T cells sorted from blood, taken in a trial of the OX40 agonist ivuxolimab. The rearrangement links TRBV7-9 to TRBJ1-5; no definite D call. The CDR3 loop is CASSPLGDQPQHF. As DNA, the CDR3 is TGTGCCAGCAGCCCACTAGGTGACCAGCCCCAGCATTTT. Using reference TRBV7-9 and TRBJ1-5 for the parts outside the CDR3, the full variable domain is DTGVSQNPRHKITKRGQNVTFRCDPISEHNRLYWYRQTLGQGPEFLTYFQNEAQLEKSRLLSDRFSAERPKGSFSTLEIQRTEQGDSAMYLCASSPLGDQPQHFGDGTRLSIL.